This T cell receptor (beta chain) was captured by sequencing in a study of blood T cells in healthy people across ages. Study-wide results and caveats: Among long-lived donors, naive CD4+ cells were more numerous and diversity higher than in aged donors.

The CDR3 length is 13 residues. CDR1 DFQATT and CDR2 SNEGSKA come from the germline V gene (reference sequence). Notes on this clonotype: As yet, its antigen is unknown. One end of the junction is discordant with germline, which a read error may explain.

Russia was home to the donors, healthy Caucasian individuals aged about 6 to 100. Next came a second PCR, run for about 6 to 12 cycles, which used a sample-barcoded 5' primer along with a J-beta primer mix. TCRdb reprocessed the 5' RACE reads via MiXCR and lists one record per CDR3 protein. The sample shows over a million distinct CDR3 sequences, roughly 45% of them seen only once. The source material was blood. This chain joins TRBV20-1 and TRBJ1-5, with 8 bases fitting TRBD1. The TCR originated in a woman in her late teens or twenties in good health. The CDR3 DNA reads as TGTGGACAGGGAGGGACTAGCAATCAGCCCCAGCATTTT. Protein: CGQGGTSNQPQHF.